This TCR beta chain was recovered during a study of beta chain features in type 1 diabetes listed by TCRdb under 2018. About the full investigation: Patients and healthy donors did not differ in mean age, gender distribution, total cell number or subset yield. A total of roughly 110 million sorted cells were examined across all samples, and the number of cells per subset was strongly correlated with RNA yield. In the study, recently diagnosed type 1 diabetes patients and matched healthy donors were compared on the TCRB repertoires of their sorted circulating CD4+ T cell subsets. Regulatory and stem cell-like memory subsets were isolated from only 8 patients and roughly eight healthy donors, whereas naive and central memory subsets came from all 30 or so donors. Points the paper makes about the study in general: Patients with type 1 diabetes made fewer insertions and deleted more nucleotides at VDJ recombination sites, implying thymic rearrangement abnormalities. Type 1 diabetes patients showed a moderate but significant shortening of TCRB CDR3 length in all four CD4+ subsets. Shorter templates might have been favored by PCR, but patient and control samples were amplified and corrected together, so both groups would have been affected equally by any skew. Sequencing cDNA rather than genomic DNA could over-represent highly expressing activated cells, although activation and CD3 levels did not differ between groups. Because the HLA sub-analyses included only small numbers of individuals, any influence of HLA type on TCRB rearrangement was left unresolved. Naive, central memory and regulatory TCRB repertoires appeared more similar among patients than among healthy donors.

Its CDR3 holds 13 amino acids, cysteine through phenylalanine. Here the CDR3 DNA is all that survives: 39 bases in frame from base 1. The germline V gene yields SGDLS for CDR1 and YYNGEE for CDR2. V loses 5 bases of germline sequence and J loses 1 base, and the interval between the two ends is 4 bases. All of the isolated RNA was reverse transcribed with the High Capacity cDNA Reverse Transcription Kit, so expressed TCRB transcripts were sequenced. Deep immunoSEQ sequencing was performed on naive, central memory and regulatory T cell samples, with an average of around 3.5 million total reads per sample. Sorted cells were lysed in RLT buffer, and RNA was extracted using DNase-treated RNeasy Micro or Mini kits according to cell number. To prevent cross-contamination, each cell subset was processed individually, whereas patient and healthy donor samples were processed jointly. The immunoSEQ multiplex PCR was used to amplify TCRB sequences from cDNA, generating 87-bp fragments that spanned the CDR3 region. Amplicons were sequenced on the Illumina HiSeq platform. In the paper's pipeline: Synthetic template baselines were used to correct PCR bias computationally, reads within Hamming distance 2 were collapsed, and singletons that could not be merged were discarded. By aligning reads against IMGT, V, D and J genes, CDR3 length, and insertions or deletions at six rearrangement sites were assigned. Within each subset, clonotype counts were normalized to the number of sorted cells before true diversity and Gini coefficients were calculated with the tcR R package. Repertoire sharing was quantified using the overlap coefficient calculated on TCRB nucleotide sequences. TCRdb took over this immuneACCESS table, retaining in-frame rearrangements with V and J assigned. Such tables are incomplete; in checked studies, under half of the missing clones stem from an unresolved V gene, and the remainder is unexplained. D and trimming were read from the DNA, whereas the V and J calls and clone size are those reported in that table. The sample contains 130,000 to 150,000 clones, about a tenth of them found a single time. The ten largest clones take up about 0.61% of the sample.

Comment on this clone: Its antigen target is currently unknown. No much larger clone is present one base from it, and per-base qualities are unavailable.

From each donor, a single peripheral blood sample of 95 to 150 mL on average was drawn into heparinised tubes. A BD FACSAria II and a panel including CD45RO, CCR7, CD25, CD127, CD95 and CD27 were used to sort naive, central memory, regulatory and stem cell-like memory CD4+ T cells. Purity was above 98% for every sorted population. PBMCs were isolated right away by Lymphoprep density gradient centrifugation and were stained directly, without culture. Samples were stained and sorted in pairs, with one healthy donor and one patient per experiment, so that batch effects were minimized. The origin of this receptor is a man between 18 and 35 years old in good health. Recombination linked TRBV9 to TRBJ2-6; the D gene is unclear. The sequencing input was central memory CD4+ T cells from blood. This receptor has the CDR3 CASRRSGANVLTF. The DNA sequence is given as TGTGCCAGCAGGAGGTCTGGGGCCAACGTCCTGACTTTC.